The 6 T cell receptor beta chains presented below share a single source sample, sequenced in a study of blood T cell repertoires in COVID-19. Produced via immunoSEQ multiplex PCR; TCRdb's table is partial and in-frame only. The profile shows 65,000 to 75,000 clones, approximately 80% of them singletons. Sequenced material: peripheral blood. These receptors were collected from a human donor in a cohort sampled during active COVID-19.

This rearrangement joins TRBV18 to TRBJ2-5, with 13 nucleotides matching TRBD2. Trimming at V came to 4 bases and at J to 1 base, leaving 3 bases not matched to a gene. The CDR3 covers 16 residues. CDR1 is KGHSH, CDR2 LQKENI, per germline. CDR3 bases: TGTGCCAGCTCACGCCGGACTAGCGGGAGCCAAGAGACCCAGTACTTC. It yields the protein CASSRRTSGSQETQYF.

CDR3 loop: CASITGTANYTF. The CDR3 nucleotides are TGTGCCAGCATCACCGGGACAGCCAACTACACCTTC. V and J are TRBV6-5 and TRBJ1-2; 7 bases match TRBD1. After removal of 7 bases from V and 10 bases from J, the junction contained 9 bases not matched to a gene. The germline V gene has CDR1 MNHEY and CDR2 SVGAGI. The CDR3 spans 12 residues.

The chain links TRBV5-6 to TRBJ2-1; tentative D call: TRBD1 (5 bases). The V end lost 4 bases, the J end lost 0 bases, and 11 bases lay between the germline ends. CDR3 size: 15 residues. The germline CDR1 and CDR2 sequences are SGHDT and YYEEEE. CDR3 loop: CASSPTETSYNEQFF. In DNA form, the CDR3 reads TGTGCCAGCAGCCCGACAGAGACCTCCTACAATGAGCAGTTCTTC. The full variable domain, completed using reference TRBV5-6 and TRBJ2-1, is DAGVTQSPTHLIKTRGQQVTLRCSPKSGHDTVSWYQQALGQGPQFIFQYYEEEERQRGNFPDRFSGHQFPNYSSELNVNALLLGDSALYLCASSPTETSYNEQFFGPGTRLTVL.

This clone was seen only once. The chain recombines TRBV6-5 with TRBJ1-4; 8 positions agree with TRBD1. This CDR3 comprises 15 residues. The V segment lost 0 bases and the J segment 4 bases; nucleotides outside the gene matches: 1. Looked up from germline, CDR1 is MNHEY and CDR2 is SVGAGI. The CDR3 reads CASSYSDRGNEKLFF. The CDR3 DNA reads TGTGCCAGCAGTTACTCCGACAGGGGTAATGAAAAACTGTTTTTT.

The chain carries TRBV11-1 and TRBJ1-4; tentatively, D is TRBD1 (6 bases). Looked up from germline, CDR1 is SGHAT and CDR2 is FQDESV (reference sequence). Between the trimmed V and J ends, which lost 4 bases and 5 bases, there was a span of 11 bases. CDR3 length: 14 residues. CDR3 amino acids: CASSSGQLNEKLFF. The CDR3 DNA is TGTGCCAGCAGCTCCGGACAGTTAAATGAAAAACTGTTTTTT.

This chain links TRBV11-2 with TRBJ1-1; 8 nucleotides line up with TRBD1. Germline V gene data show CDR1 as SGHAT and CDR2 as FQNNGV. This CDR3 contains 15 residues. V lost 1 base and J lost 5; bases outside the gene matches: 6. For the CDR3, the DNA is TGTGCCAGCAGCTTAGGTGCAGGGGGCGAAACTGAAGCTTTCTTT. Translated, it gives CASSLGAGGETEAFF.